These 3 T cell receptor beta chains originate from one sample sequenced in a study of T cell repertoires in cytomegalovirus infection (dated by TCRdb to between 2018 and 2020). Sequenced using an Illumina HiSeq 1500. The raw public reads went through TCRdb reprocessing: fastp at Q25, MiXCR clone calling, in-frame beta chains kept. One record per CDR3 amino acid sequence lists the most common genes and DNA. The sample has more than 140,000 distinct CDR3 sequences on record, 6.5% of them singletons. Of the sample, about a sixth falls within the top ten clones. Material for sequencing was PBMCs. Receptors originate from a human donor in good health (CMV status not recorded). Some clones in this sample may be carry-over from other donors' samples.

This clonotype has more than one count but fewer than ten. The CDR3 DNA follows: TGCGCCAGCAGCCAAGTTGGCAGAAATAATGAAAAACTGTTTTTT. It encodes CASSQVGRNNEKLFF. The chain combines TRBV4-1 with TRBJ1-4; D not certain. V shed 1 base and J shed 4 bases, with 10 bases lying between them. This CDR3 has 15 residues. The V gene's germline CDR1 is MGHRA and CDR2 YSYEKL.

This clonotype has a count of ten or more. The chain uses TRBV7-3 and TRBJ2-1, with D perhaps matching TRBD2 (5 bases). The germline CDR1 and CDR2 sequences are SGHTA and FQGTGA. The CDR3 is 15 residues long. V lost 5 bases and J 7 bases, leaving 18 bases between the germline ends. The CDR3 DNA reads TGTGCCAGCAGCAAGGGAGAATTCAAGGCGAATGAGCAGTTCTTC. It is translated as CASSKGEFKANEQFF. The full variable domain, its missing parts supplied by reference TRBV7-3 and TRBJ2-1, is GAGVSQTPSNKVTEKGKYVELRCDPISGHTALYWYRQSLGQGPEFLIYFQGTGAADDSGLPNDRFFAVRPEGSVSTLKIQRTERGDSAVYLCASSKGEFKANEQFFGPGTRLTVL.

The chain uses TRBV28 and TRBJ2-4; 10 bases fit TRBD2. The CDR3 sequence is 16 residues long. The V and J ends lost 4 bases and 8 bases, in that order; junction bases with no gene match: 11. Germline CDR1 MDHEN, CDR2 SYDVKM. This CDR3 reads CASSSLAGGWGDIQYF. The DNA for the CDR3 is TGTGCCAGCAGTTCATTAGCGGGGGGCTGGGGGGACATTCAGTACTTC.